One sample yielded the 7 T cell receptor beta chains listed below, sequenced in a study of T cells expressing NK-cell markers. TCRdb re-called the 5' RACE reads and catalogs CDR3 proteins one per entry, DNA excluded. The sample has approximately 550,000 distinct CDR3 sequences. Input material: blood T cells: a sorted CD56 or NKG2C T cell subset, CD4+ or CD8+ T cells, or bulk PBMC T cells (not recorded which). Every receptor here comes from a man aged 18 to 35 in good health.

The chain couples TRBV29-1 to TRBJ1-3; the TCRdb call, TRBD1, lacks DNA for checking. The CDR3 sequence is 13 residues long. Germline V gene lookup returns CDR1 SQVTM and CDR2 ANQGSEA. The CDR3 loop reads CSVAVASGNTIYF.

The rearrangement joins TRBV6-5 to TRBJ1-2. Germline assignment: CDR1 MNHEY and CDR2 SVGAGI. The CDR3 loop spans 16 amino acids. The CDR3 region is CASSHRPTPKYYGYTF.

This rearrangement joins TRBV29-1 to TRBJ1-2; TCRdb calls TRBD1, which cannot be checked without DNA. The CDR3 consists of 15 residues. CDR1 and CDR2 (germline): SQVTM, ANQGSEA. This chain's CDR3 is CSVEDTVGPNYGYTF.

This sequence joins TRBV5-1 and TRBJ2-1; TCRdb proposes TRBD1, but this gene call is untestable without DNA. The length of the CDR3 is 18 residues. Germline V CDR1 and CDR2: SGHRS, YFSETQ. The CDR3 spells CASSLDRGRGSGYNEQFF.

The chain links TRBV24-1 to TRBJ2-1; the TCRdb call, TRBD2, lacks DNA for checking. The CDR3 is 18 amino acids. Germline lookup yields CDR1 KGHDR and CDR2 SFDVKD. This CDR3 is CATAATRLAGGPSDEQFF.

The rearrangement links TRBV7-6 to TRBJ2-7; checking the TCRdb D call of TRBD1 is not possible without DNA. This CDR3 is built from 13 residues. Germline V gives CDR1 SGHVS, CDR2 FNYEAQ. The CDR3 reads CASSSGERREQYF.

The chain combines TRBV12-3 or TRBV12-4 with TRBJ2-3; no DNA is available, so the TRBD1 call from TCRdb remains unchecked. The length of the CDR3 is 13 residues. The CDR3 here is CATHPGGTDTQYF.